This TCR beta chain appears in the sequencing data of a study of T cell responses to AZD1222 COVID-19 vaccine. Assay: immunoSEQ multiplex PCR; the TCRdb copy retains only in-frame clones and omits some. The data contain 200,000 or so clones, about 94% of them singletons. Germline V CDR1 and CDR2: MNHEY, SVGEGT. Deletions cut 0 bases from V and 4 bases from J, with 13 bases between. This CDR3 region has 16 residues. This clone showed up just once. Source: peripheral blood, taken on day 0 of AZD1222 vaccination. This sequence originates from an adult in good health. The V gene is TRBV6-2 or TRBV6-3, the J gene TRBJ1-5; possibly TRBD1 for D (5 bases). CDR3: CASSYSRQGPNQPQHF. The CDR3 DNA sequence: TGTGCCAGCAGTTACTCTCGGCAGGGACCGAATCAGCCCCAGCATTTT.